This TCR beta chain is from a study of PD-1 blockade in classical Hodgkin lymphoma. Generated by immunoSEQ multiplex PCR, the TCRdb table keeps only in-frame clones and is missing some. Of roughly 21,000 clones in the sample, about three quarters were seen once. The V gene's germline CDR1 is WNHNN and CDR2 SYGVQD (reference sequence). The ends were cut back, 2 bases at V and 4 bases at J, with 11 bases in the middle. The CDR3 has 14 residues. As to time point: cycle 4 day 1 (C4D1), after less than seven weeks of nivolumab. After autologous stem cell transplantation all patients relapsed, and prior brentuximab vedotin exposure differed between cohorts.

Here the sequenced sample was peripheral blood mononuclear cells (PBMCs), taken before the fourth cycle of nivolumab. The TCR was taken from a human donor with classical Hodgkin lymphoma. The chain joins TRBV10-1 to TRBJ1-1; D remains ambiguous. The CDR3 DNA reads as TGCGCCAGCAGTGAGAAGGGCTATGGCACTGAAGCTTTCTTT. Translating it yields CASSEKGYGTEAFF.